The sequence of this TCR beta chain was determined in a study of T cell responses to AZD1222 COVID-19 vaccine. Repertoires were generated with immunoSEQ multiplex PCR, while TCRdb's copy carries only in-frame clones and drops some. Among more than 120,000 clones listed, roughly 89% were seen once. Study conclusions and caveats: Close to half of spike-specific TCRs reportedly recognize unmutated variant regions. With dominance at 160-218 and 743-854, vaccine-associated CD4 TCRs spanned spike. Elevations in Spike-specific TCR breadth and depth followed administration of two AZD1222 doses. Only five or six individuals given AZD1222 were seropositive at baseline.

Per germline, CDR1 SGHTA and CDR2 FQGNSA. V was pared by 6 bases and J by 7 bases, with 24 bases between. CDR3 size: 16 residues. With respect to this clone: Its antigen is currently unknown.

The material was peripheral blood, obtained 28 days after the second AZD1222 dose. The sequence derives from an adult who received the AZD1222 COVID-19 vaccine. The chain uses TRBV7-2 and TRBJ1-2; a possible D gene is TRBD1 (5 bases). The CDR3 DNA sequence: TGTGCCAGCAGAGCTACGGGGGTGGGGGACTTTGTTGGCTACACCTTC. This sequence encodes CASRATGVGDFVGYTF.